The rows below give T cell receptor beta chains drawn from one sample of a study of identical twins. TCRdb processed the 5' RACE reads anew with MiXCR; each CDR3 protein has one entry. Among about 240,000 distinct CDR3 sequences listed, more than 9% were seen once. The sample taken for sequencing was memory T cells sorted from blood. Receptors were obtained from a man aged 50 or older in good health. The CDR3 runs from the conserved cysteine through the conserved F or W. A D gene is named only where the DNA matches it firmly. Clone size is not always given. Where it is, it says once, few, many or a class for expanded clones.

V gene,D gene,clone size,J gene,CDR3 length,CDR3 protein,CDR3 DNA
TRBV12-2,.,.,TRBJ2-7,16,CASRFKPGRAIYEQYF,TGTGCAAGTCGCTTTAAACCGGGACGGGCCATTTACGAGCAGTACTTC
TRBV14,.,many,TRBJ2-4,15,CASSQVFGPGNIQYF,TGTGCCAGCAGCCAAGTATTTGGCCCGGGAAACATTCAGTACTTC
TRBV11-2,.,.,TRBJ2-4,14,CASSLAYVGNIQYF,TGTGCCAGCAGCTTAGCCTACGTCGGGAACATTCAGTACTTC
TRBV19,.,.,TRBJ2-2,14,CASSEQGNTGELFF,TGTGCCAGTAGTGAACAAGGGAACACCGGGGAGCTGTTTTTT
TRBV4-1,.,.,TRBJ1-3,15,CASSQDSNSGNTIYF,TGCGCCAGCAGCCAAGATTCCAACTCTGGAAACACCATATATTTT
TRBV7-8,TRBD2,few,TRBJ2-3,19,CASSLFEGLAGISTDTQYF,TGTGCCAGCAGCTTATTCGAGGGACTAGCGGGGATTTCCACAGATACGCAGTATTTT
TRBV6-2/TRBV6-3,.,.,TRBJ2-7,13,CATRGSYSYEQYF,TGTGCCACCAGAGGGTCCTATTCCTACGAGCAGTACTTC
TRBV12-3/TRBV12-4,.,few,TRBJ2-4,12,CASSLISNIQYF,TGTGCCAGCAGTTTGATTTCAAACATTCAGTACTTC
TRBV11-1,TRBD1,few,TRBJ1-3,18,CASRSIRDSRISGNTIYF,TGTGCCAGCAGATCAATCCGGGACAGCCGAATATCTGGAAACACCATATATTTT
TRBV7-2,.,many,TRBJ2-2,13,CASSFRSTGELFF,TGTGCCAGCAGCTTCAGAAGCACCGGGGAGCTGTTTTTT
TRBV28,TRBD1,.,TRBJ2-7,14,CASRPTGAGYEQYF,TGTGCCAGCAGACCGACAGGGGCAGGGTACGAGCAGTACTTC
TRBV15,.,many,TRBJ2-3,14,CATSQRGRVDTQYF,TGTGCCACCAGCCAGAGAGGGCGGGTCGACACGCAGTATTTT
TRBV29-1,.,many,TRBJ1-4,14,CSVVLIQGGEKLFF,TGCAGCGTTGTGCTCATCCAAGGAGGAGAAAAACTGTTTTTT
TRBV7-8,.,many,TRBJ2-3,14,CASSLTRTTDTQYF,TGTGCCAGCAGCCTCACGAGGACAACAGATACGCAGTATTTT
TRBV20-1,.,few,TRBJ2-1,15,CSARDGGGPYNEQFF,TGCAGTGCTAGAGATGGGGGAGGCCCTTACAATGAGCAGTTCTTC
TRBV29-1,.,.,TRBJ2-6,13,CSVGEGGANVLTF,TGCAGCGTTGGCGAGGGTGGGGCCAACGTCCTGACTTTC
TRBV20-1,TRBD2,many,TRBJ2-7,14,CSAIGSSGIHEQYF,TGCAGTGCTATCGGGAGTAGCGGGATCCACGAGCAGTACTTC
TRBV10-3,TRBD2,.,TRBJ2-7,15,CAIRSSGGTSYEQYF,TGTGCCATCAGGTCAAGCGGGGGTACCTCCTACGAGCAGTACTTC
TRBV28,.,many,TRBJ1-6,13,CASKPHHNSPLHF,TGTGCCAGCAAACCTCATCATAATTCACCCCTCCACTTT
TRBV2,.,.,TRBJ2-7,11,CAGSLSCEQYF,TGTGCCGGTAGTTTAAGCTGCGAGCAGTACTTC
TRBV6-1,.,few,TRBJ1-1,16,CASSPQGWEMNTEAFF,TGTGCCAGCAGTCCACAGGGTTGGGAAATGAACACTGAAGCTTTCTTT
TRBV9,.,few,TRBJ2-5,15,CASSAKGTFQETQYF,TGTGCCAGCAGCGCGAAAGGGACTTTCCAAGAGACCCAGTACTTC
TRBV10-3,.,many,TRBJ1-1,13,CAIMGLSPTEAFF,TGTGCCATCATGGGTCTAAGTCCCACTGAAGCTTTCTTT
TRBV6-2/TRBV6-3,.,few,TRBJ1-1,14,CASSTIHQGTEAFF,TGTGCCAGCAGTACAATCCACCAGGGGACTGAAGCTTTCTTT
TRBV11-2,.,few,TRBJ1-1,14,CASSTNGGQTEAFF,TGTGCCAGCAGCACAAATGGGGGGCAGACTGAAGCTTTCTTT
TRBV12-3/TRBV12-4,.,.,TRBJ2-3,14,CASSLALLESPQYF,TGTGCCAGCAGTTTAGCGCTTCTGGAATCGCCGCAGTATTTT